The clone carrying this T cell receptor beta chain has just a few counts. This specimen comes from a study of blood T cell repertoires in COVID-19. For the study at large: Sources were T cells, B-cell-depleted T cells, or PBMCs; the material itself was cDNA or gDNA.

Authors' analysis steps: Nucleated cell counts were estimated from reference gene primer amplification. Profiling relied on immunoSEQ multiplex PCR, and the TCRdb table lists in-frame clones only, not all of them. V and J calls and clone size are those listed in that table; D and trimming were worked out from the DNA. The repertoire holds fewer than 250,000 clones, approximately 87% seen once, with 2% to 3% in the top ten. This CDR3 has 15 amino acids. The ends lost 5 bases at V and 3 bases at J; junction bases unmatched: 7. CDR1 is SGHTA and CDR2 is FQGTGA in the germline V gene. The sequence was obtained from a woman aged 65 to 85 with active or convalescent COVID-19. The chain combines TRBV7-3 with TRBJ1-1; TRBD1 matches 9 bases. The sample taken for sequencing was peripheral blood. DNA for the CDR3: TGTGCCAGCAGCCCGGGGACAGGGTGGCACACTGAAGCTTTCTTT. Encoded protein: CASSPGTGWHTEAFF. The full variable domain, with the rest looked up from reference TRBV7-3 and TRBJ1-1, is GAGVSQTPSNKVTEKGKYVELRCDPISGHTALYWYRQSLGQGPEFLIYFQGTGAADDSGLPNDRFFAVRPEGSVSTLKIQRTERGDSAVYLCASSPGTGWHTEAFFGQGTRLTVV.